This T cell receptor beta chain was recorded in a study of cytomegalovirus exposure and HLA in healthy donors. Study-level information: The roughly 110 validation repertoires used the same platform as the approximately 670 first-cohort repertoires, a later analysis reported.

Assay: immunoSEQ multiplex PCR; the TCRdb copy retains only in-frame clones and omits some. The data show more than 120,000 clones, with 87% seen just once and less than 5.5% held by the top ten. The germline gives CDR1 SGHAT, CDR2 FQDESV (reference sequence). V lost 5 bases to trimming and J lost 2 bases, with 15 bases between them. The CDR3 spans 16 residues. Study-wide results and caveats: 150 to 200 TCR beta chains were listed as cytomegalovirus-associated. A later analysis found first-cohort TCR clusters tended to co-occur in the approximately 120 validation repertoires. In vitro experiments confirmed that three CMV-associated chains were specific for CMV antigens.

To note about this clone: Antigen specificity is unknown.

V usage is TRBV11-1 and J usage is TRBJ2-2; D perhaps matches TRBD1 (6 bases). This sequence originates from a man in his late teens or twenties in good health and CMV-seropositive. The material sequenced was PBMCs. As DNA, the CDR3 is TGTGCCAGCAGCCAGCCCCGGACAGCTAACACCGGGGAGCTGTTTTTT. Its translation is CASSQPRTANTGELFF.